One and the same sample provided the 21 T cell receptor beta chains below, sequenced in a study of response to subunit inactivated influenza vaccine. TCRdb used MiXCR to reprocess the RT-PCR reads, holding one entry per CDR3 protein. Of some 520,000 distinct CDR3 sequences in the sample, 16% were seen once. The starting material was CD4+ T cells sorted from PBMCs, obtained around 25 months after vaccination. The origin of the receptors is a man aged 50 to 69 who received an inactivated influenza vaccine.

The chain joins TRBV7-2 to TRBJ1-6, with 9 bases lining up with TRBD1. The CDR3 covers 15 residues. Germline V CDR1 and CDR2: SGHTA, FQGNSA. V shed 8 bases and J 4 bases; nucleotides not matched to a gene: 6. The CDR3 loop is CASSLQGAYNSPLHF. The CDR3, as DNA: TGTGCCAGCTCCCTACAGGGGGCGTATAATTCACCCCTCCACTTT.

The chain employs TRBV5-6 and TRBJ2-1; the D gene is possibly TRBD2 (6 bases). The CDR3 is 15 amino acids. In germline, CDR1 is SGHDT, CDR2 YYEEEE. V shed 3 bases and J shed 9 bases, with 19 bases lying between them. The CDR3 loop reads CASSSERVGWREQFF. CDR3 coding DNA: TGTGCCAGCAGCTCGGAGCGGGTGGGGTGGCGTGAGCAGTTCTTC.

The V gene is TRBV29-1, the J gene TRBJ1-2; D remains unclear. V lost 5 bases and J 2 bases, leaving 12 bases between the germline ends. The CDR3 contains 13 residues. CDR1 and CDR2 from the germline V gene are SQVTM and ANQGSEA. CDR3 protein: CSVLGGSNYGYTF. Here the CDR3 DNA reads TGCAGCGTTCTGGGAGGGTCCAACTATGGCTACACCTTC.

This clonotype came up a few times. The rearrangement uses TRBV21-1 and TRBJ2-5; TRBD2, the table's D call, was not compared with the DNA. TRBV21-1 is listed as a pseudogene. The CDR3 totals 16 residues. CDR3 amino acids: CASSKANSGSQETQYF. In DNA form, the CDR3 reads TGTGCCAGCAGCAAAGCTAATAGCGGGAGCCAAGAGACCCAGTACTTC.

This clonotype has a handful of counts. V usage is TRBV12-3 or TRBV12-4 and J usage is TRBJ1-5, with no clear D. The CDR3 extends over 14 amino acids. V was trimmed by 3 bases and J by 4 bases, leaving 10 bases between them. In DNA form, the CDR3 reads TGTGCCAGCAGTTTTAAAACGGCAAATCAGCCCCAGCATTTT. It yields the protein CASSFKTANQPQHF.

This clonotype has at least ten counts. The rearrangement links TRBV5-1 to TRBJ2-3; TRBD2 matches at 8 bases. The CDR3 is made up of 15 amino acids. V gave up 3 bases and J gave up 5 bases; unmatched junction bases: 8. In germline, CDR1 is SGHRS, CDR2 YFSETQ. CDR3 sequence (DNA): TGCGCCAGCAGCTGGGGAGCGGGAGCCGGAGATACGCAGTATTTT. Translating gives CASSWGAGAGDTQYF.

This clonotype was counted only a few times. This chain connects TRBV19 to TRBJ2-2, with 10 positions matching TRBD1. CDR1 is LNHDA, CDR2 SQIVND, per germline (reference sequence). Trimming cost V 5 bases and J 4 bases; bases outside gene matches: 10. This CDR3 spans 17 amino acids. Here the CDR3 reads CASSSLRTGGSTGELFF. Written as DNA, the CDR3 is TGTGCCAGTAGTTCTCTCCGGACAGGGGGTTCCACCGGGGAGCTGTTTTTT.

This clonotype was recorded many times. The rearrangement joins TRBV9 to TRBJ2-3; TRBD1 aligns across 9 bases. Germline assignment: CDR1 SGDLS and CDR2 YYNGEE. The trim removed 3 bases at V and 4 bases at J, leaving 6 bases unmatched. This CDR3 is built from 15 residues. CDR3 DNA: TGTGCCAGCAGCGGACAGGGGGGGATCCCAGATACGCAGTATTTT. It encodes CASSGQGGIPDTQYF.

The table lists this clonotype with a few counts. The chain employs TRBV11-2 and TRBJ2-2, with no clear D. Trimming stripped 4 bases from V and 2 bases from J, with 8 bases between. Per the germline V gene, CDR1 is SGHAT and CDR2 is FQNNGV. The CDR3 spans 14 residues. The CDR3 is CASSSVRNTGELFF. DNA of the CDR3: TGTGCCAGCAGCTCGGTCAGAAACACCGGGGAGCTGTTTTTT.

This clonotype was found a few times. This rearrangement joins TRBV20-1 to TRBJ2-1; a weak D match, TRBD1 (6 bases). The V and J ends lost 1 base and 9 bases respectively, with 13 bases between them. Germline V gene lookup returns CDR1 DFQATT and CDR2 SNEGSKA (reference sequence). This CDR3 is 13 amino acids long. CDR3 sequence: CSARVTGHSEQFF. CDR3 bases: TGCAGTGCTAGAGTTACAGGGCATAGTGAGCAGTTCTTC.

The genes are TRBV14 and TRBJ2-1; D possibly corresponds to TRBD2 (6 bases). The CDR3 consists of 13 residues. Germline V gene sequence: CDR1 SGHDN, CDR2 FVKESK. The germline V and J ends were trimmed by 8 bases and 15 bases, with 23 bases remaining between them. The CDR3 bases are TGTGCCAGCTCGGCGGGACCCCGGGGTGGGGCGTTCTTC. This codes for CASSAGPRGGAFF.

The rearrangement uses TRBV10-3 and TRBJ2-7; the D is unclear. The V end was cut by 1 base, the J end by 0 bases, with 4 bases between. This CDR3 region has 13 residues. Germline V gives CDR1 ENHRY, CDR2 SYGVKD. This CDR3 reads CAISEFNSYEQYF. The CDR3 DNA sequence: TGTGCCATCAGTGAGTTCAACTCCTACGAGCAGTACTTC.

This chain connects TRBV7-2 to TRBJ2-1, with 7 positions matching TRBD2. Trimming took 5 bases from V and 9 from J; bases not matched to a gene: 7. Germline values: CDR1 SGHTA, CDR2 FQGNSA. The CDR3 has 13 residues. The CDR3 reads CASSRRTGGEQFF. CDR3 DNA sequence: TGTGCCAGCAGCCGACGTACGGGGGGTGAGCAGTTCTTC.

The V gene is TRBV7-2, the J gene TRBJ1-2; TRBD1 agrees at 9 bases. The germline V gene encodes CDR1 SGHTA and CDR2 FQGNSA. The CDR3 has 16 residues. After removal of 3 bases from V and 7 bases from J, the junction contained 12 bases not matched to a gene. Written as DNA, the CDR3 is TGTGCCAGCAGCTTGAGTTCCGGACAGGGGTTTTCTGGCTACACCTTC. Translation: CASSLSSGQGFSGYTF. The full variable domain, its missing parts supplied by reference TRBV7-2 and TRBJ1-2, is GAGVSQSPSNKVTEKGKDVELRCDPISGHTALYWYRQSLGQGLEFLIYFQGNSAPDKSGLPSDRFSAERTGGSVSTLTIQRTQQEDSAVYLCASSLSSGQGFSGYTFGSGTRLTVV.

The genes are TRBV6-2 or TRBV6-3 and TRBJ2-5; D may be TRBD2 (5 bases). Trimming shortened V by 5 bases and J by 1 base, and 14 bases separated the two germline ends. CDR3 length: 15 residues. Looked up from germline, CDR1 is MNHEY and CDR2 is SVGEGT. The CDR3: CASSSGRIVQETQYF. DNA of the CDR3: TGTGCCAGCAGTAGCGGTCGAATCGTCCAAGAGACCCAGTACTTC.

The rearrangement links TRBV20-1 to TRBJ2-2; no firm D call. Trimming took 4 bases from V and 2 from J, leaving 8 bases between them. From germline, CDR1 is DFQATT and CDR2 SNEGSKA (reference sequence). This CDR3 spans 13 amino acids. The CDR3 DNA is TGCAGTGCTATTTGGGGTAACACCGGGGAGCTGTTTTTT. Protein: CSAIWGNTGELFF.

This clonotype appeared a few times. The chain recombines TRBV20-1 with TRBJ2-4; D possibly corresponds to TRBD1 (5 bases). CDR1 and CDR2 from the germline V gene are DFQATT and SNEGSKA (reference sequence). The germline V and J ends were trimmed by 6 bases and 1 base, with 10 bases remaining between them. The CDR3 totals 13 residues. The CDR3 DNA reads TGCAGTGCCCCCCACAGGGCCAAAAACATTCAGTACTTC. Protein sequence: CSAPHRAKNIQYF.

This clonotype was recorded a few times. The chain has TRBV7-2 and TRBJ2-7; TRBD1 agrees at 7 bases. The CDR3 is made up of 15 amino acids. Germline trimming cut 1 base from V and 2 bases from J; bases unmatched to any gene: 5. The germline gives CDR1 SGHTA, CDR2 FQGNSA. The CDR3 is CASSLGWQGAYEQYF. The CDR3 DNA sequence: TGTGCCAGCAGCTTAGGGTGGCAGGGGGCCTACGAGCAGTACTTC.

The gene calls are TRBV11-3 and TRBJ2-1; possibly TRBD2 for D (6 bases). CDR1 and CDR2 from the germline V gene are SGHNT and YENEEA. This CDR3 has 15 amino acids. Trimming removed 3 bases from V and 3 bases from J, with 12 bases in between. The CDR3 sequence is CASSFDSGGYNEQFF. CDR3 coding DNA: TGTGCCAGCAGCTTCGATTCCGGGGGCTACAATGAGCAGTTCTTC.

V and J are TRBV29-1 and TRBJ2-5; possibly TRBD1 or TRBD2 for D (6 bases each). Germline values: CDR1 SQVTM, CDR2 ANQGSEA. The CDR3 covers 14 residues. Trimming shortened V by 4 bases and J by 1 base, and 13 bases separated the two germline ends. The CDR3 sequence is CSVGWGASQETQYF. Written as DNA, the CDR3 is TGCAGCGTTGGTTGGGGGGCCTCCCAAGAGACCCAGTACTTC.

V usage is TRBV7-2 and J usage is TRBJ1-1, with D hard to call. This CDR3 has 14 amino acids. Germline CDR1 reads SGHTA; CDR2 reads FQGNSA. V was trimmed by 2 bases and J by 5 bases, leaving 12 bases between them. Here the CDR3 reads CASSLYGPVTEAFF. The CDR3 coding sequence is TGTGCCAGCAGCTTATACGGGCCCGTTACTGAAGCTTTCTTT. The full variable domain, its missing parts supplied by reference TRBV7-2 and TRBJ1-1, is GAGVSQSPSNKVTEKGKDVELRCDPISGHTALYWYRQSLGQGLEFLIYFQGNSAPDKSGLPSDRFSAERTGGSVSTLTIQRTQQEDSAVYLCASSLYGPVTEAFFGQGTRLTVV.